The rows below give T cell receptor beta chains drawn from one sample of a study of control samples from healthy donors and cancer patients. The protocol was immunoSEQ multiplex PCR, while the TCRdb copy is restricted to in-frame clones and leaves out a portion. The sample lists some 130,000 clones, about 93% occurring once. The sample consisted of PBMCs. Receptor source: a man aged 50-60 years with head and neck cancer. Each CDR3 is given with its conserved first and last residue. A D gene is named only where the DNA matches it firmly. Only part of the rows carry a size: once, few, many, or a class if the clone is expanded.

d_call j_call clone_size v_call cdr3_nt cdr3_aa
TRBD1 TRBJ1-6 NA TRBV27 TGTGCCAGCAGCTCCCTCGGGACAGGGGATTCACCCCTCCACTTT CASSSLGTGDSPLHF
NA TRBJ1-5 once TRBV30 TGTGCCTGGAGTCCCCGGTCTTGGTATAGCAATCAGCCCCAGCATTTT CAWSPRSWYSNQPQHF
NA TRBJ1-4 NA TRBV7-9 TGTGCCAGCAGCCCCGCCGCGGGGGCAACTAATGAAAAACTGTTTTTT CASSPAAGATNEKLFF
TRBD1 TRBJ1-6 few TRBV18 TGTGCCAGCTCACTCATTGGACAGGGAGAGGTTTCACCCCTCCACTTT CASSLIGQGEVSPLHF
NA TRBJ1-6 NA TRBV20-1 TGCAGTGCTAGTACCCATCTATTGGATAATTCACCCCTCCACTTT CSASTHLLDNSPLHF
NA TRBJ2-2 NA TRBV12-5 TGTGCTAGTGGAACCCGGGACCGGTCCGGGGAGCTGTTTTTT CASGTRDRSGELFF
NA TRBJ2-6 NA TRBV27 TGTGCCAGCACCTCGACAGCCTCTGGGGCCAACGTCCTGACTTTC CASTSTASGANVLTF
NA TRBJ1-1 NA TRBV6-5 TGTGCCAGCAGCCGACTAATGACGGTTGAAGCTTTCTTT CASSRLMTVEAFF
NA TRBJ2-5 NA TRBV19 TGTGCCAGTAGTATAGTGGCAGGACAAGAGACCCAGTACTTC CASSIVAGQETQYF
TRBD2 TRBJ2-7 once TRBV6-2/TRBV6-3 TGTGCCAGCAGTTACGGCGGGGGAAGCTACGAGCAGTACTTC CASSYGGGSYEQYF
NA TRBJ2-5 NA TRBV7-9 TGTGCCAGCAGCCGTCCTCCTGGTGGGATGCAAGAGACCCAGTACTTC CASSRPPGGMQETQYF
NA TRBJ2-1 NA TRBV3-1/TRBV3-2 TGTGCCAGCAGCCAAGTACAGCATGAGCAGTTCTTC CASSQVQHEQFF
TRBD2 TRBJ2-5 NA TRBV7-7 TGTGCCAGCAGCCTGAGCGGGGGGGCCCAGGAGACCCAGTACTTC CASSLSGGAQETQYF
TRBD1 TRBJ1-4 once TRBV10-3 TGTGCCATCAGTGAGTCGGGGACAGGTGGTAGAGAACTGTTTTTT CAISESGTGGRELFF
NA TRBJ1-1 NA TRBV28 TGTGCCAGCAGTTCCGGAGGAGCTTCGAACACTGAAGCTTTCTTT CASSSGGASNTEAFF
TRBD1 TRBJ1-2 NA TRBV28 TGTGCCAGCAGTTTGGGACAGGGGATTTTAGGCTACACCTTC CASSLGQGILGYTF
TRBD1 TRBJ1-2 NA TRBV6-5 TGTGCCAGCAGTTACGACAGGGGCTATGGCTACACCTTC CASSYDRGYGYTF
TRBD2 TRBJ2-5 NA TRBV7-2 TGTGCCAGCAGCTTAGCGACTAGCGGGGGGCAAGAGACCCAGTACTTC CASSLATSGGQETQYF
NA TRBJ2-7 NA TRBV5-1 TGCGCCAGCTCCTCCGTCTACGAGCAGTACTTC CASSSVYEQYF
NA TRBJ1-2 NA TRBV6-5 TGTGCCAGCAGTTACTCGAGCCTGAGCGACTATGGCTACACCTTC CASSYSSLSDYGYTF
NA TRBJ2-7 NA TRBV15 TGTGCCACCAGCACCCTCAGAGGTACAGGGCCCTACGAGCAGTACTTC CATSTLRGTGPYEQYF
NA TRBJ2-5 NA TRBV7-9 TGTGCCAGCAGCTTTGACGGGTTCCAAGAGACCCAGTACTTC CASSFDGFQETQYF
TRBD2 TRBJ2-1 NA TRBV7-2 TGTGCCAGCAGCCTAGGGCCTAGCGGGGGGTACTACAATGAGCAGTTCTTC CASSLGPSGGYYNEQFF
NA TRBJ2-7 NA TRBV6-1 TGTGCCAGCAGTCCCCCCGGGCACATCTCCTACGAGCAGTACTTC CASSPPGHISYEQYF
NA TRBJ2-2 NA TRBV4-2 TGTGCCAGCAGTTTTCCCGGGGAGCTGTTTTTT CASSFPGELFF
NA TRBJ2-1 NA TRBV5-6 TGTGCCAGCAGCTTTAGGTGGAATGAGCAGTTCTTC CASSFRWNEQFF
NA TRBJ1-2 NA TRBV5-1 TGCGCCAGCAAGAGGGACAAGAGTGGCTACACCTTC CASKRDKSGYTF